This record looks at one TCR beta chain sequence and its context. The antigen it recognizes is unknown. Within one base of it there is no much larger clone, and no base qualities were kept. This sample was included in a study of CD4 T cells in relation to SARS-CoV-2 and coronaviruses (dated by TCRdb to the early 2020s). Study-level background: The ViraFEST assay cultured PBMCs with antigen for more than nine days, then sequenced TCR beta CDR3s to find antigen-specific clonal expansions. Patient-derived lymphoblastoid cell lines were used to map the HLA restriction of shared crossreactive spike epitopes. A different TCR-beta assay, based on Illumina, was used to sequence expansion assays from other donors in the study. The Adaptive Biotechnologies TCR-sequencing kit was used to sequence samples from a few pre-COVID donors and the naive versus memory experiments, whereas other data were Illumina-based. The study assessed, at the TCR clonotype level, memory CD4+ T cell crossreactivity between SARS-CoV-2 and common cold coronavirus spike proteins. The negative reference condition was either a culture with an HIV-1 Nef peptide pool or a culture with no peptide. The research as a whole found: In about 71% of donors, memory CD4+ clonotypes turned up that crossrecognized SARS-CoV-2 and at least one common cold coronavirus spike. Small numbers of patients and of tested TCRs limited the study. Crossreactivity analysis centred on spike protein, so crossreactivity against other viral proteins was not assessed. No donor contributed both pre-pandemic and post-infection samples, which limited tracing the source of pre-existing responses. Significantly weaker SARS-CoV-2-driven expansion was shown by crossreactive clones than by monoreactive clones, consistent with antigenic imprinting.

CD4+ T cells from unexposed donors were collected before the COVID-19 pandemic (2011-2018). After approximately 11 days of culture, CD4+ T cells were isolated with the EasySep CD4+ T cell isolation kit. As far as cell numbers permitted, CD4+ T cells from unexposed donors were tested for reactivity against SARS-CoV-2 S and N as well as four spike pools from common cold coronaviruses. Each well received 2 million to 2.5 million PBMCs, cultured in IMDM supplemented with approximately 5.3% human AB serum and around 9 IU/ml IL-2. Half of the culture medium was replaced with fresh IL-2-containing medium on days 3 and 7. In general, every peptide culture condition was set up in three replicate wells. Leukapheresis product for the unexposed donors was purchased commercially. Ficoll-Paque PLUS gradient centrifugation was used to isolate PBMCs from leukapheresis product or whole blood. PBMCs were either cryopreserved at -140°C or used fresh in the expansion assay. The QIAamp Micro DNA Kit was used to extract genomic DNA from the CD4+ T cells.

V gives up 6 bases and J gives up 6 bases, and the segment between their germline ends measures 21 bases. The CDR3 spans 15 residues, from the cysteine through the phenylalanine. Kept here is only the CDR3 DNA, which spans 45 bases and is read in frame from base 1. Based on the germline V gene, the CDR1 and CDR2 sequences are MNHEY and SVGAGI. The library was produced with the immunoSEQ multiplex PCR assay. The authors' pipeline ran thus. During preprocessing, nonproductive sequences were discarded, as were any CDR3s that did not begin with C, did not end with F or W, or were shorter than 7 amino acids. Antigen-specific clonotypes were called with the MANAFEST web app, based on expansion relative to reference and other culture wells. A clone was considered positive if significant expansion relative to the reference culture was observed in 2 of 3 replicate wells at an FDR below 0.05. For a clone to be considered positive, significant expansion relative to all other tandem wells and an odds ratio above 5 were also required. Pairwise Levenshtein distance, computed with the stringdist R package after three terminal residues were trimmed from each end, was used as the measure of CDR3 homology. TCRdb stores this immuneACCESS table with in-frame sequences only. Part of the clones is absent; in the studies checked, under half of the shortfall reflects unresolved V genes, and no reason is known for the rest. The V and J calls and clone size come from that table; D and trimming were worked out from the DNA. The sample table shows about 21,000 clones, and around three quarters are seen once. Of the sample, 16% falls within the top ten clones.

The source material was CD4+ T cells from PBMCs, cultured in vitro. The receptor was isolated from a human donor in good health. The chain joins TRBV6-5 to TRBJ2-7; the D gene is unclear. The base sequence is TGTGCCAGCAGCTTAAACGCCCAAGGGCGGAGCGAGCAGTACTTC. Its protein reads: CASSLNAQGRSEQYF.